Included here is one TCR beta chain sequence, with context. No antigen is known for it. Other DNA sequences from this sample encode an identical CDR3 as well. This entry is derived from a study of Ad26.COV2.S vaccination and SARS-CoV-2 variants. Profiled with immunoSEQ multiplex PCR; TCRdb holds only in-frame clones, not every one. In the table there are about 370,000 clones, about nine tenths of which are singletons. Treatment in this sample: some 20 received Ad26.COV2.S at low or high dose, single or two shots; about 5 received placebo; per-sample allocation not given. After the first vaccine or placebo injection, samples were drawn on day 63. Whoever gave the sample was an adult aged 18-55 years in Boston. CDR3 length: 13 residues. V shed 0 bases and J shed 3 bases, with 7 bases lying between them. The germline V gene encodes CDR1 SGHDT and CDR2 YYEEEE. Whole-study findings and limits: Non-spike TCR breadth showed similarity between vaccine and placebo recipients.

This chain links TRBV5-6 with TRBJ2-7; D is possibly TRBD2 (6 bases). This specimen consisted of peripheral blood, obtained in a trial of Ad26.COV2.S vaccine versus placebo. The receptor's source is a person between 18 and 65 years old who received the Ad26.COV2.S COVID-19 vaccine or a placebo. CDR3 coding DNA: TGTGCCAGCAGCTTGGTGGGGGGCTACGAGCAGTACTTC. Translated, it gives CASSLVGGYEQYF. The full variable domain, rest sourced from reference TRBV5-6 and TRBJ2-7, is DAGVTQSPTHLIKTRGQQVTLRCSPKSGHDTVSWYQQALGQGPQFIFQYYEEEERQRGNFPDRFSGHQFPNYSSELNVNALLLGDSALYLCASSLVGGYEQYFGPGTRLTVT.